These 18 T cell receptor beta chains came from one sample sequenced in a study of identical twins. MiXCR was run by TCRdb on the 5' RACE reads, yielding one entry per CDR3 protein. The data show 500,000 to 550,000 distinct CDR3 sequences, around 22% seen once. These data also formed part of another study, on yellow fever vaccine responses in identical twins.

Input material: CD4+ T cells sorted from blood. All receptors come from a woman younger than 30 in good health.

The sample holds many counts of this clonotype. The genes are TRBV5-1 and TRBJ2-1; D gene uncertain. Germline V lookup: CDR1 SGHRS, CDR2 YFSETQ. Trimming pared 0 bases from V and 6 bases from J, leaving 4 bases between. The CDR3 extends over 12 amino acids. CDR3 residues: CASSLAPNEQFF. In DNA, the CDR3 is TGCGCCAGCAGCTTGGCCCCCAATGAGCAGTTCTTC.

The rearrangement links TRBV6-2 or TRBV6-3 to TRBJ2-3; tentative D call: TRBD1 (5 bases). The V end lost 3 bases, the J end lost 4 bases, and 14 bases lay between the germline ends. The CDR3 is 15 residues long. The germline CDR1 and CDR2 sequences are MNHEY and SVGEGT. The CDR3 nucleotides are TGTGCCAGCAGTTATGGGGCGTGGAATCCAGATACGCAGTATTTT. As protein: CASSYGAWNPDTQYF.

The rearrangement joins TRBV24-1 to TRBJ2-1; 12 bases are shared with TRBD1. Germline V CDR1 and CDR2: KGHDR, SFDVKD. Unmatched junction bases numbered 6, after V lost 7 bases and J lost 6 bases. The CDR3 has 15 amino acids. The chain's CDR3 is CATSPRDRGRNEQFF. In DNA form, the CDR3 reads TGTGCCACCAGCCCGCGGGACAGGGGGCGCAATGAGCAGTTCTTC.

The V gene is TRBV15, the J gene TRBJ2-7, with a tentative D call TRBD2 (6 bases). CDR3 length equals 13 residues. V shed 0 bases and J shed 5 bases, with 8 bases lying between them. From germline, CDR1 is LNHNV and CDR2 YYDKDF (reference sequence). CDR3: CATSRDPGDEQYV. As DNA, the CDR3 is TGTGCCACCAGCAGAGATCCGGGAGACGAGCAGTACGTC.

V is TRBV3-1 and J is TRBJ2-5, with unresolved D. The CDR3 loop spans 18 amino acids. V lost 0 bases and J 0 bases, leaving 17 bases between the germline ends. From germline, CDR1 is LGHDT and CDR2 YNNKEL (reference sequence). The CDR3, as DNA: TGTGCCAGCAGCCAAGATCGGCGGTTTGCGTCTAACCAAGAGACCCAGTACTTC. Translation: CASSQDRRFASNQETQYF.

V and J are TRBV4-1 and TRBJ1-2; 9 bases are a match to TRBD1. With V trimmed by 3 bases and J by 7 bases, 9 bases remained unmatched. The germline V gene encodes CDR1 MGHRA and CDR2 YSYEKL. The length of the CDR3 is 15 residues. CDR3 region: CASSQPIQGAGGYTF. As DNA, the CDR3 is TGCGCCAGCAGCCAGCCAATACAGGGGGCTGGTGGCTACACCTTC.

The chain is built from TRBV5-6 and TRBJ1-2, with D hard to call. The CDR3 runs 14 residues. Germline CDR1 is SGHDT and CDR2 is YYEEEE. Trimming took off 2 bases at V and 6 bases at J, with 14 bases between the two ends. Written as DNA, the CDR3 is TGTGCCAGCAGCTTCGGAACTGAGGTGAATGGCTACACCTTC. This sequence encodes CASSFGTEVNGYTF.

This clonotype was found a few times. This chain uses TRBV6-1 with TRBJ2-5; the D gene is possibly TRBD1 (5 bases). Germline CDR1 and CDR2: MNHNS and SASEGT. The CDR3 runs to 13 residues. Trimming pared 4 bases from V and 0 bases from J, leaving 6 bases between. CDR3 sequence (DNA): TGTGCCAGCAGTGCAGGGTACCAAGAGACCCAGTACTTC. Protein product: CASSAGYQETQYF.

This chain connects TRBV20-1 to TRBJ2-7; TRBD2 aligns across 15 bases. Germline V lookup: CDR1 DFQATT, CDR2 SNEGSKA (reference sequence). V was pared by 2 bases and J by 4 bases, with 15 bases of the junction left unmatched. The CDR3 loop spans 19 amino acids. CDR3 sequence (DNA): TGCAGTGCTAGACCACTTACCGGGACTAGCGGGAGGAGCGGTTACGAGCAGTACTTC. It specifies CSARPLTGTSGRSGYEQYF.

This clonotype was counted between two and nine times. This chain uses TRBV7-9 with TRBJ2-1; TRBD1 might be the D (5 bases). This CDR3 region has 14 residues. Germline V lookup: CDR1 SEHNR, CDR2 FQNEAQ (reference sequence). The V and J ends lost 4 bases and 8 bases respectively, with 15 bases between them. The DNA of the CDR3 is TGTGCCAGCAGCTCACTGGGGCGGTTCGATGAGCAGTTCTTC. Translated: CASSSLGRFDEQFF.

The chain uses TRBV19 and TRBJ2-7; D remains ambiguous. With 3 bases removed from V and 3 bases from J, the gap between germline ends came to 12 bases. The CDR3 has 14 amino acids. The V gene's germline CDR1 is LNHDA and CDR2 SQIVND (reference sequence). The CDR3 loop reads CASSIKGAVYEQYF. Here the CDR3 DNA reads TGTGCCAGTAGTATTAAGGGCGCCGTCTACGAGCAGTACTTC.

This clonotype has ten or more counts. The V gene is TRBV10-3, the J gene TRBJ1-2, with D possibly matching TRBD1 (6 bases). The germline CDR1 and CDR2 sequences are ENHRY and SYGVKD. CDR3 length: 16 amino acids. V was pared by 4 bases and J by 6 bases, with 21 bases between. CDR3 DNA: TGTGCCATCAGTGTCGACAGTAAGGGGGGTATGGATGGCTACACCTTC. Protein sequence: CAISVDSKGGMDGYTF.

As DNA, the CDR3 is TGCGCCAGCAGCTCTTGGACAGGGGGCATCCTGATGAACACTGAAGCTTTCTTT. Its translation is CASSSWTGGILMNTEAFF. This chain connects TRBV5-1 to TRBJ1-1; 11 bases line up with TRBD1. The CDR3 consists of 18 residues. The J segment lost 0 bases and the V segment lost 3 bases, leaving 10 bases of the junction unmatched. Germline loops: CDR1 SGHRS, CDR2 YFSETQ.

This clonotype was observed a handful of times. The J gene is TRBJ2-2, the V gene TRBV12-3 or TRBV12-4; TRBD2 matches 7 bases. This CDR3 comprises 16 residues. V trimming: 8 bases; J trimming: 0 bases; junction bases outside the gene matches: 9. The CDR3 sequence: CASLRGREANTGELFF. The CDR3 DNA is TGTGCCAGCTTGAGAGGGAGGGAAGCGAACACCGGGGAGCTGTTTTTT.

The V call is TRBV10-3, the J call TRBJ2-2; 11 bases match TRBD1. CDR1 and CDR2 (germline): ENHRY, SYGVKD. The CDR3 loop spans 15 amino acids. Losses at the gene ends were 10 bases for V and 3 bases for J; bases not matched to a gene: 7. CDR3 bases: TGTGCCACCCGGGACAGGGGGTTCGACACCGGGGAGCTGTTTTTT. This translates into CATRDRGFDTGELFF.

The table lists this clonotype with many counts. The CDR3 sequence is CSASTRDSPLHF. The CDR3 DNA reads TGCAGTGCTAGTACCAGGGATTCACCCCTCCACTTT. This chain connects TRBV20-1 to TRBJ1-6; tentatively, D is TRBD1 (5 bases). Germline V gene sequence: CDR1 DFQATT, CDR2 SNEGSKA (reference sequence). V gave up 3 bases and J gave up 8 bases, with 8 bases separating them. This CDR3 comprises 12 residues.

This clonotype came up many times. This chain uses TRBV9 with TRBJ1-5, with 7 bases identical to TRBD1. The germline gives CDR1 SGDLS, CDR2 YYNGEE. After removal of 4 bases from V and 4 bases from J, the junction contained 5 bases not matched to a gene. This CDR3 is 14 amino acids long. CDR3 DNA: TGTGCCAGCAGCCCAGGACAGGCAAATCAGCCCCAGCATTTT. It is translated as CASSPGQANQPQHF.

The rearrangement joins TRBV12-3 or TRBV12-4 to TRBJ2-2; 7 bases are shared with TRBD2. Trimming took 10 bases from V and 5 from J; bases not matched to a gene: 19. The CDR3 contains 17 residues. The CDR3 region is CATATQLASWKTGELFF. The CDR3 DNA follows: TGTGCCACAGCCACCCAACTAGCGAGTTGGAAAACCGGGGAGCTGTTTTTT.